This T cell receptor (beta chain) originates from a study of shared clonotypes between healthy human individuals. Whole-study findings and limits: The four-donor shared clonotypes exceeded non-shared clonotypes in generation probability, with non-shared ones scoring lower.

Naivety among CD8 cells was defined by CD45RO negativity and positive CCR7 selection, thereby excluding terminally differentiated effector memory CD45RA+ cells. The CDR3 spans 14 residues. With V trimmed by 9 bases and J by 6 bases, 10 bases remained unmatched. Germline-derived CDR1 and CDR2 are MNHNY and SVGAGI (reference sequence). On this clone: No antigen is known for it.

Data came from immunoSEQ multiplex PCR; TCRdb stores just in-frame clones and leaves some out. The sample has around 2,000,000 clones, about 95% seen once; the top ten hold roughly 1%. Sequences were obtained from naive CD8+ T cells sorted from blood. The chain recombines TRBV6-6 with TRBJ2-3, with TRBD2 identical over 9 bases. The receptor was derived from a man aged 18-30 years in good health. In DNA, the CDR3 is TGTGCCAGTTTTGCGGGGGGGTCAGAGGATACGCAGTATTTT. Protein: CASFAGGSEDTQYF.